These 19 T cell receptor beta chains originate from one sample sequenced in a study of blood T cell repertoires in COVID-19. Produced via immunoSEQ multiplex PCR; TCRdb's table is partial and in-frame only. This sample has over 90,000 clones; around four fifths occur once, and the top ten carry around 13%. Sequenced sample: peripheral blood. These receptors all come from a human donor in a cohort sampled during active COVID-19.

CDR3: CASSLAGKGVGGNTIYF. Written as DNA, the CDR3 is TGTGCCAGCAGCTTAGCGGGGAAGGGGGTCGGTGGAAACACCATATATTTT. J is TRBJ1-3 and V is TRBV7-2; TRBD1 might be the D (6 bases). This CDR3 is 17 amino acids long. The ends were cut back, 0 bases at V and 3 bases at J, with 15 bases in the middle. Germline loops: CDR1 SGHTA, CDR2 FQGNSA.

The chain is built from TRBV7-2 and TRBJ2-1, with D possibly TRBD2 on 5 matching bases. There are 14 residues in the CDR3. V was cut by 0 bases and J by 5 bases, with 8 bases left in between. The germline V gene has CDR1 SGHTA and CDR2 FQGNSA. The CDR3 DNA sequence: TGTGCCAGCAGCTTAGCTTCTAGCCACAATGAGCAGTTCTTC. Its protein is CASSLASSHNEQFF. The variable domain in full, with the rest retrieved from reference TRBV7-2 and TRBJ2-1, is GAGVSQSPSNKVTEKGKDVELRCDPISGHTALYWYRQSLGQGLEFLIYFQGNSAPDKSGLPSDRFSAERTGGSVSTLTIQRTQQEDSAVYLCASSLASSHNEQFFGPGTRLTVL.

The chain links TRBV6-5 to TRBJ2-5, with 8 positions matching TRBD1. The CDR3 consists of 15 residues. Germline V gene sequence: CDR1 MNHEY, CDR2 SVGAGI. V lost 7 bases to trimming and J lost 2 bases; unmatched junction nucleotides: 9. CDR3 protein: CASKGAGGNQETQYF. DNA of the CDR3: TGTGCCAGCAAAGGTGCAGGGGGCAATCAAGAGACCCAGTACTTC.

The rearrangement joins TRBV2 to TRBJ1-1; 8 bases line up with TRBD1. The CDR3 contains 17 residues. Per germline, CDR1 SNHLY and CDR2 FYNNEI. Trimming cost V 1 base and J 3 bases; bases outside gene matches: 10. The CDR3 nucleotides read TGTGCCAGCAGTGAAGGAGGACAGGGCCCCAGGGACACTGAAGCTTTCTTT. Translation: CASSEGGQGPRDTEAFF.

The chain combines TRBV29-1 with TRBJ2-7, with 7 nucleotides matching TRBD1. J lost 0 bases, V lost 8 bases, and 16 bases had no gene match. CDR1 and CDR2 (germline): SQVTM, ANQGSEA. This CDR3 region has 16 residues. The CDR3 nucleotides read TGCAGCTCCTATCCCCAGACAGGGCTCCACTCCTACGAGCAGTACTTC. Its protein product is CSSYPQTGLHSYEQYF.

This sequence joins TRBV6-2 or TRBV6-3 and TRBJ2-1; the match to TRBD1 covers 8 bases. The ends lost 5 bases at V and 3 bases at J; junction bases unmatched: 12. This CDR3 is built from 17 residues. The V gene's germline CDR1 is MNHEY and CDR2 SVGEGT. CDR3 sequence: CASSPLRTGLIYNEQFF. In nucleotides, the CDR3 is TGTGCCAGCAGTCCCCTTAGGACAGGGCTGATCTACAATGAGCAGTTCTTC.

A few counts support this clone. The gene calls are TRBV5-6 and TRBJ2-7; D not resolved. This CDR3 has 12 amino acids. In germline, CDR1 is SGHDT, CDR2 YYEEEE. V gave up 3 bases and J gave up 1 base, with 5 bases separating them. CDR3 in DNA: TGTGCCAGCAGCTCACTTTCCTACGAGCAGTACTTC. Its protein is CASSSLSYEQYF.

The gene calls are TRBV6-5 and TRBJ1-2; 8 positions agree with TRBD1. Germline CDR1 and CDR2: MNHEY and SVGAGI. CDR3 length equals 15 residues. V lost 2 bases and J lost 3; bases outside the gene matches: 5. The CDR3 nucleotides are TGTGCCAGCAGTTACCCCCGGACAGGGTACTATGGCTACACCTTC. It is translated as CASSYPRTGYYGYTF.

In its sample, this clone was seen a few times. The rearrangement uses TRBV7-3 and TRBJ2-5; a possible D gene is TRBD1 (6 bases). Germline V lookup: CDR1 SGHTA, CDR2 FQGTGA. This CDR3 is 13 amino acids long. V was clipped by 5 bases and J by 5 bases, with 12 bases between them. CDR3 in amino acids: CASSTDRTETQYF. CDR3 coding DNA: TGTGCCAGCAGCACCGACAGGACGGAGACCCAGTACTTC. The whole variable domain, filled in from reference TRBV7-3 and TRBJ2-5, reads GAGVSQTPSNKVTEKGKYVELRCDPISGHTALYWYRQSLGQGPEFLIYFQGTGAADDSGLPNDRFFAVRPEGSVSTLKIQRTERGDSAVYLCASSTDRTETQYFGPGTRLLVL.

The chain recombines TRBV12-3 or TRBV12-4 with TRBJ1-2, with TRBD1 as a possible D gene (5 bases). CDR3 length equals 13 residues. Trimming left V 3 bases short and J 4 bases short, with 9 bases between. CDR3 protein: CASSFMGPYGYTF. CDR3 in DNA: TGTGCCAGCAGTTTTATGGGGCCCTATGGCTACACCTTC.

The CDR3 DNA reads as TGTGCCAGTATCTCCACAGGGGGCCGCGGGAATCAGCCCCAGCATTTT. This gives the protein CASISTGGRGNQPQHF. The chain carries TRBV19 and TRBJ1-5; the match to TRBD1 covers 9 bases. The CDR3 has 16 residues. Germline assignment: CDR1 LNHDA and CDR2 SQIVND (reference sequence). J gave up 4 bases and V 7 bases, and 11 bases lay outside the gene matches.

The chain carries TRBV7-6 and TRBJ2-3, with 11 bases identical to TRBD2. This CDR3 contains 17 residues. V lost 4 bases to trimming and J lost 6 bases; unmatched junction nucleotides: 12. CDR1 and CDR2 from the germline V gene are SGHVS and FNYEAQ. The CDR3 DNA reads TGTGCCAGCAGCTCCCCCGCGGGTAGCGGGGGGGCGGATACGCAGTATTTT. This translates into CASSSPAGSGGADTQYF.

The genes are TRBV9 and TRBJ2-1, with D perhaps TRBD2 (6 bases). Trimming left V 0 bases short and J 4 bases short, with 8 bases between. The CDR3 extends over 14 amino acids. From germline, CDR1 is SGDLS and CDR2 YYNGEE. In DNA form, the CDR3 reads TGTGCCAGCAGCGTAGGGACTACATACAATGAGCAGTTCTTC. Translating gives CASSVGTTYNEQFF.

V usage is TRBV25-1 and J usage is TRBJ1-1, with TRBD1 matching 8 bases. From germline, CDR1 is MGHDK and CDR2 SYGVNS. The length of the CDR3 is 14 residues. J lost 3 bases, V lost 6 bases, and 6 bases had no gene match. CDR3 nucleotides: TGTGCCAGCAGGCTACAGGGGGTTCACACTGAAGCTTTCTTT. The encoded protein is CASRLQGVHTEAFF.

In DNA form, the CDR3 reads TGTGCCAGCAAGATCACAGGATCATACAATGAGCAGTTCTTC. Amino acid sequence: CASKITGSYNEQFF. V usage is TRBV2 and J usage is TRBJ2-1; D may be TRBD1 (5 bases). The V end was cut by 7 bases, the J end by 4 bases, with 14 bases between. The CDR3 extends over 14 amino acids. CDR1 and CDR2 from the germline V gene are SNHLY and FYNNEI.

This rearrangement joins TRBV19 to TRBJ1-2, with D possibly matching TRBD1 (5 bases). Germline CDR1 and CDR2: LNHDA and SQIVND (reference sequence). CDR3 length: 14 residues. Trimming cost V 4 bases and J 8 bases, with 17 bases left between them. The CDR3 nucleotides read TGTGCCAGTAGTACGGAGATTAACAGGTCGGGCTACACCTTC. Translating it yields CASSTEINRSGYTF.

The chain couples TRBV2 to TRBJ1-2, with D maybe TRBD1 (6 bases). Germline loops: CDR1 SNHLY, CDR2 FYNNEI. The ends were cut back, 6 bases at V and 2 bases at J, with 10 bases in the middle. The CDR3 has 13 amino acids. This CDR3 reads CASSATGNYGYTF. CDR3 DNA sequence: TGTGCCAGCAGCGCAACAGGGAACTATGGCTACACCTTC.

This clone appeared once. This sequence joins TRBV5-1 and TRBJ2-1; 15 bases line up with TRBD2. The length of the CDR3 is 19 residues. The V segment lost 5 bases and the J segment 0 bases; nucleotides outside the gene matches: 9. Per germline, CDR1 SGHRS and CDR2 YFSETQ. CDR3 DNA sequence: TGCGCCAGCAGTCGGGGGACTAGCGGGGGGCCGAGCTCCTACAATGAGCAGTTCTTC. It yields the protein CASSRGTSGGPSSYNEQFF.

This chain links TRBV6-5 with TRBJ1-2; no reliable D call. Deletions cut 5 bases from V and 4 bases from J, with 11 bases between. The CDR3 consists of 13 residues. Per the germline V gene, CDR1 is MNHEY and CDR2 is SVGAGI. CDR3: CASSLPGSYGYTF. DNA of the CDR3: TGTGCCAGCAGTCTCCCCGGGTCCTATGGCTACACCTTC.